This entry describes one TCR beta chain. Its antigen remains unidentified. This sample is part of a study of OX40 agonist ivuxolimab in advanced cancers. The table came from immunoSEQ multiplex PCR; TCRdb's copy has only in-frame clones and leaves some out. Among tens of thousands of clones listed, 84% were seen once. Study-level findings and limits: Clonal expansion in partial responders at 0.1-3.0 mg/kg ranked among the lowest.

The CDR3 contains 13 residues. V was trimmed by 2 bases and J by 6 bases, leaving 10 bases between them. Germline V lookup: CDR1 MNHNY, CDR2 SVGAGI (reference sequence). This sequence originates from an adult with an advanced solid tumor such as melanoma, head and neck, liver or kidney cancer. Source: CD4+ or CD8+ T cells sorted from blood, taken in a trial of the OX40 agonist ivuxolimab. The V and J genes are TRBV6-6 and TRBJ1-1, with no clear D. The DNA for the CDR3 is TGTGCCAGCAGTTACGACACAGTTGCTGAAGCTTTCTTT. Amino acid sequence: CASSYDTVAEAFF.